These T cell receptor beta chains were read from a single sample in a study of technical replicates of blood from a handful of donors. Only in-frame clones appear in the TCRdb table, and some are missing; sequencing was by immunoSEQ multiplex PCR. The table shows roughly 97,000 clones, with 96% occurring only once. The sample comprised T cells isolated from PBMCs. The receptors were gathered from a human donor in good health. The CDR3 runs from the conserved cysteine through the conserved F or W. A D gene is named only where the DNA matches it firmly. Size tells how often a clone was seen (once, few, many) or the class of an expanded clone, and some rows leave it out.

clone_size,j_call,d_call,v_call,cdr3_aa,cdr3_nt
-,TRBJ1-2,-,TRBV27,CASSLRGNYGYTF,TGTGCCAGCAGTTTGCGAGGGAACTATGGCTACACCTTC
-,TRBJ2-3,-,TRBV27,CASSPRSGVTDTQYF,TGTGCCAGCAGTCCACGGTCGGGAGTAACGGATACGCAGTATTTT
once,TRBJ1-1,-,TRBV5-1,CASSLVEGFGAFF,TGCGCCAGCAGCTTGGTGGAGGGGTTTGGGGCTTTCTTT
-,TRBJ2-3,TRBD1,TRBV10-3,CAICLDRGLDTQYF,TGTGCCATCTGTCTGGACAGGGGGCTTGATACGCAGTATTTT
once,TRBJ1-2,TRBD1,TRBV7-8,CASSPDRVKPNYGYTF,TGTGCCAGCAGCCCGGACAGGGTAAAGCCTAACTATGGCTACACCTTC
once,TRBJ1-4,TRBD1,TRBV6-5,CASSWDRGATNEKLFF,TGTGCCAGCAGTTGGGACAGGGGCGCAACTAATGAAAAACTGTTTTTT
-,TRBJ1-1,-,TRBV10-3,CATNSGNMNTEAFF,TGTGCCACCAACAGCGGCAACATGAACACTGAAGCTTTCTTT
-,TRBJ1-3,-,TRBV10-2,CASSLGPTPGNTIYF,TGCGCCAGCAGTCTTGGGCCCACACCTGGAAACACCATATATTTT
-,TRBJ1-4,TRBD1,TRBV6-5,CASSPTDRGYEKLFF,TGTGCCAGCAGTCCGACGGACAGGGGTTACGAAAAACTGTTTTTT
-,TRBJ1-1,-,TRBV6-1,CASSAQTIMNTEAFF,TGTGCCAGCAGTGCACAGACCATCATGAACACTGAAGCTTTCTTT
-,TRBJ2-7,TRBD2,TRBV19,CASSILAGGHEQYF,TGTGCCAGTAGTATCCTAGCGGGAGGGCACGAGCAGTACTTC
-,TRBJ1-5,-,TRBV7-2,CASSLELGVRQPQHF,TGTGCCAGCAGCTTAGAGTTAGGGGTCCGCCAGCCCCAGCATTTT
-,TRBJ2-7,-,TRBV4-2,CASSQDLWQVFSYEQYF,TGTGCCAGCAGCCAAGATCTATGGCAGGTATTCTCCTACGAGCAGTACTTC
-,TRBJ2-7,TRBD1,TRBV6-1,CASSAVSQGVEQYF,TGTGCCAGCAGTGCGGTGAGCCAGGGGGTCGAGCAGTACTTC
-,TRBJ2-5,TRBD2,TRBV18,CASSPKQREGETQYF,TGTGCCAGCTCACCAAAACAGCGGGAGGGAGAGACCCAGTACTTC
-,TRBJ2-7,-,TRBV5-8,CASSLGKRATYEQYF,TGTGCCAGCAGCTTGGGAAAGCGGGCAACCTACGAGCAGTACTTC
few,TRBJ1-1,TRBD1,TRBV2,CASRELGGSGTEAFF,TGTGCCAGCAGGGAATTAGGGGGCTCGGGGACTGAAGCTTTCTTT
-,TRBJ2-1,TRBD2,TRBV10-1,CASSGASAGDFGEQFF,TGCGCCAGCAGTGGGGCCTCAGCGGGAGACTTTGGTGAGCAGTTCTTC
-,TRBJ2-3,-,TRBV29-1,CSVGAETDTQYF,TGCAGCGTCGGAGCTGAAACAGATACGCAGTATTTT
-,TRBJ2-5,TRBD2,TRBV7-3,CASSLLSGSETQYF,TGTGCCAGCAGCTTATTAAGCGGGAGTGAGACCCAGTACTTC